These 7 T cell receptor beta chains were all obtained from the same sample, sequenced in a study of control samples from healthy donors and cancer patients. Clones were read by immunoSEQ multiplex PCR, and TCRdb kept only the in-frame ones, dropping some. Of about 140,000 clones listed, about 85% are singletons. The sequencing sample was made of blood. These receptors all come from a woman in her twenties or thirties in good health.

A single count supports this clone. The CDR3 bases are TGTGCCAGCAGCTTAGATGGCTCGGGCTACGAGCAGTACTTC. It encodes CASSLDGSGYEQYF. The rearrangement uses TRBV11-2 and TRBJ2-7, with D unresolved. CDR3 length: 14 residues. The germline gives CDR1 SGHAT, CDR2 FQNNGV. V lost 0 bases and J 3 bases, leaving 9 bases between the germline ends.

CDR3 bases: TGTGCTAGTGGTTTCCGACCTGGGGCTGAAGCTTTCTTT. It is translated as CASGFRPGAEAFF. The chain uses TRBV12-5 and TRBJ1-1; no clear D. This CDR3 contains 13 residues. V lost 3 bases and J lost 6, with 11 bases in between. Germline values: CDR1 LGHNT, CDR2 FRNRAP.

V usage is TRBV5-1 and J usage is TRBJ2-3; TRBD1 is a possible D gene (6 bases). V gave up 0 bases and J gave up 2 bases, with 16 bases separating them. Germline V CDR1 and CDR2: SGHRS, YFSETQ. The CDR3 length is 17 residues. The CDR3 region is CASSLEAGTKYTDTQYF. CDR3 coding DNA: TGCGCCAGCAGCTTGGAAGCCGGGACAAAATACACAGATACGCAGTATTTT.

This sequence joins TRBV27 and TRBJ2-7; D may match TRBD1 or TRBD2 (5 bases each). The V end was cut by 5 bases, the J end by 2 bases, with 16 bases between. The germline gives CDR1 MNHEY, CDR2 SMNVEV (reference sequence). CDR3 length: 15 amino acids. CDR3 sequence reads: CASSQGTAAAYEQYF. DNA for the CDR3: TGTGCCAGCAGTCAAGGGACGGCCGCCGCCTACGAGCAGTACTTC.

The chain recombines TRBV7-9 with TRBJ2-7, with 14 bases lining up with TRBD2. The CDR3 is made up of 16 amino acids. Germline V gives CDR1 SEHNR, CDR2 FQNEAQ (reference sequence). Losses at the gene ends were 5 bases for V and 6 bases for J; bases not matched to a gene: 9. The CDR3 reads CASSPGLAGVSVEQYF. Here the CDR3 DNA reads TGTGCCAGCAGCCCGGGACTAGCGGGGGTTTCGGTCGAGCAGTACTTC.

The rearrangement links TRBV5-4 to TRBJ1-1, with D possibly being TRBD1 (6 bases). Trimming removed 4 bases from V and 6 bases from J, with 19 bases in between. The CDR3 covers 15 residues. Per the germline V gene, CDR1 is SGHNT and CDR2 is YYREEE (reference sequence). The CDR3 here is CASSLGGREEAEAFF. The CDR3 DNA follows: TGTGCCAGCAGCCTGGGGGGCAGGGAGGAGGCTGAAGCTTTCTTT.

The chain links TRBV6-5 to TRBJ1-1; 7 bases align to TRBD1. Per the germline V gene, CDR1 is MNHEY and CDR2 is SVGAGI. This CDR3 region has 15 residues. The trim removed 6 bases at V and 0 bases at J, leaving 7 bases unmatched. The CDR3 region is CASRTDRVLNTEAFF. For the CDR3, the DNA is TGTGCCAGCAGGACAGACAGGGTTCTGAACACTGAAGCTTTCTTT.